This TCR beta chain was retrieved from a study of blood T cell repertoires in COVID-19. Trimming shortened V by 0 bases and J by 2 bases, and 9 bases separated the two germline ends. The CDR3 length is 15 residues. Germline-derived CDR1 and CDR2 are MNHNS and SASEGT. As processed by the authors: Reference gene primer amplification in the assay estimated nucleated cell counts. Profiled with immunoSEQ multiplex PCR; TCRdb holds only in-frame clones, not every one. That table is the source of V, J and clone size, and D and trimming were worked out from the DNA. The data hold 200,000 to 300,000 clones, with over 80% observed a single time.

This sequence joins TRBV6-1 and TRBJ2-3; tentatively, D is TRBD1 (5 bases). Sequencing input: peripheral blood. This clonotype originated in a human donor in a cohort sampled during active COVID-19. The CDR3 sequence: CASSEALGATDTQYF. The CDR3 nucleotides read TGTGCCAGCAGTGAAGCCCTAGGGGCCACAGATACGCAGTATTTT.